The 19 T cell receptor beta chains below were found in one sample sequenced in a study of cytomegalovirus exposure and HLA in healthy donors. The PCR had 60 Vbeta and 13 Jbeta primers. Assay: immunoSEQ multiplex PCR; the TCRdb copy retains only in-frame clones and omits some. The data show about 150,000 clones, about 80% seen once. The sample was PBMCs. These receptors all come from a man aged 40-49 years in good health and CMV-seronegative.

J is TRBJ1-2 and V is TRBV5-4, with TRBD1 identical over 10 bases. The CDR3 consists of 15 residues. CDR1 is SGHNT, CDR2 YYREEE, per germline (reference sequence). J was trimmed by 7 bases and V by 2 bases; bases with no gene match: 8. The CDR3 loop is CASSLGDRGPRGYTF. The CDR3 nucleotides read TGTGCCAGCAGCTTAGGGGACAGGGGCCCCCGTGGCTACACCTTC.

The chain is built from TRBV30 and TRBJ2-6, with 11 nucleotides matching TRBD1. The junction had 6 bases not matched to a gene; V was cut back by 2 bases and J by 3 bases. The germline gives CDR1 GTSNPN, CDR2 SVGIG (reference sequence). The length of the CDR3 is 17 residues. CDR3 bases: TGTGCCTGGAGTTTCCGGGACAGGGGGTTTGGGGCCAACGTCCTGACTTTC. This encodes CAWSFRDRGFGANVLTF.

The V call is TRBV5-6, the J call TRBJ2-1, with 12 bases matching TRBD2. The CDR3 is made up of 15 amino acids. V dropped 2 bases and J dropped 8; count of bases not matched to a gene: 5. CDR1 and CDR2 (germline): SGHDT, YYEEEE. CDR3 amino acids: CASSLLAGGAYEQFF. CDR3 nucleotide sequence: TGTGCCAGCAGCTTACTAGCGGGAGGTGCCTATGAGCAGTTCTTC.

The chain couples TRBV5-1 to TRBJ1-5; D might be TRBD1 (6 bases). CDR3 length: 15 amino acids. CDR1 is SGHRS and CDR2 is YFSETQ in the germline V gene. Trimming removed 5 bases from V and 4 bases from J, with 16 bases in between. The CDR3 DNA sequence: TGCGCCAGCAGGCCCCGACCCCAGGGGAATCAGCCCCAGCATTTT. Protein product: CASRPRPQGNQPQHF.

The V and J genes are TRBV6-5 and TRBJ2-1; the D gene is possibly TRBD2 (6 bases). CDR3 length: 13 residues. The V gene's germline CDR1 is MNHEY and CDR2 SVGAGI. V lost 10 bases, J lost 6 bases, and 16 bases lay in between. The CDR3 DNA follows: TGTGCCACCCAAGCGGGCTTTTTCAATGAGCAGTTCTTC. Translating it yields CATQAGFFNEQFF.

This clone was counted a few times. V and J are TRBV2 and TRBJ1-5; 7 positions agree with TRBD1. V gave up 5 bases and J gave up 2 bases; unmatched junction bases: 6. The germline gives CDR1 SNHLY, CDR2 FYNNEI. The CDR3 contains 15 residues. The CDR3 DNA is TGTGCCAGCAGTACAGGGGCCTACGGCAATCAGCCCCAGCATTTT. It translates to CASSTGAYGNQPQHF.

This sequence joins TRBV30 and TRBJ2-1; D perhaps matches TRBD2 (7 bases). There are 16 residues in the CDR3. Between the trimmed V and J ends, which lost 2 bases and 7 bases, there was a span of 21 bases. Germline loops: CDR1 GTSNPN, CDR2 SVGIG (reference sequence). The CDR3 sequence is CAWSRDIAGLMNEQFF. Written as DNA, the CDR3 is TGTGCCTGGAGTCGGGACATAGCGGGTTTGATGAATGAGCAGTTCTTC.

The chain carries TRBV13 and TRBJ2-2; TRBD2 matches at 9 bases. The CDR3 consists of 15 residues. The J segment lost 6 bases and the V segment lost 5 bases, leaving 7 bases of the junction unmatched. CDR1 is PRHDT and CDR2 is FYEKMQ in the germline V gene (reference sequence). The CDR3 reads CASSQRKREAGELFF. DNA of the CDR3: TGTGCCAGCAGCCAGCGGAAGCGGGAGGCCGGGGAGCTGTTTTTT.

CDR3 in amino acids: CASSLTGGAHEQYF. CDR3 DNA sequence: TGTGCCAGCAGTTTAACCGGGGGAGCCCACGAGCAGTACTTC. V usage is TRBV6-5 and J usage is TRBJ2-7, with a weak D call TRBD2 (6 bases). This CDR3 is built from 14 residues. V gave up 4 bases and J gave up 5 bases, with 15 bases separating them. The V gene's germline CDR1 is MNHEY and CDR2 SVGAGI.

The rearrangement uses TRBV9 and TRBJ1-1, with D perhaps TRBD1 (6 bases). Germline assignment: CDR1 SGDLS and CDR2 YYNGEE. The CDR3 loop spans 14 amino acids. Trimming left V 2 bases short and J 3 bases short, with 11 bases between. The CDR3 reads CASSVGGRDTEAFF. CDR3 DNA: TGTGCCAGCAGCGTGGGGGGGCGGGACACTGAAGCTTTCTTT.

The CDR3 is CSAVGGTSGTQVYNEQFF. The CDR3 nucleotides are TGCAGCGCTGTGGGGGGGACTAGCGGGACTCAGGTCTACAATGAGCAGTTCTTC. V and J are TRBV29-1 and TRBJ2-1; 13 nucleotides match TRBD2. The length of the CDR3 is 18 residues. Trimming took 7 bases from V and 3 from J; bases not matched to a gene: 15. CDR1 and CDR2 from the germline V gene are SQVTM and ANQGSEA.

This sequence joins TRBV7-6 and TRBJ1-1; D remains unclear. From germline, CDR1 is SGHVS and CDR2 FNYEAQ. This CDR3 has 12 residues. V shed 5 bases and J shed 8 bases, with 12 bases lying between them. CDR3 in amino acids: CASSPWESEAFF. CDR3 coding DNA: TGTGCCAGCAGCCCCTGGGAGAGCGAAGCTTTCTTT.

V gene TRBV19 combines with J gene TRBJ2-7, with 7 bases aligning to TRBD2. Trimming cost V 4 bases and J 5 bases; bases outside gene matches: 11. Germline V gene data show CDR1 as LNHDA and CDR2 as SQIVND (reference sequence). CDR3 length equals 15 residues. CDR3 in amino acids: CASSTLPGGVNEQYF. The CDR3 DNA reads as TGTGCCAGTAGTACCCTCCCGGGGGGTGTGAACGAGCAGTACTTC.

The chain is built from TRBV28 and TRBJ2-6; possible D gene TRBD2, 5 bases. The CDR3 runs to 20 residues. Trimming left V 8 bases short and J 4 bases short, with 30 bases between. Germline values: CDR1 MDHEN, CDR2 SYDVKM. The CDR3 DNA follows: TGTGCCAGCTCGGGATTCCCGACGGCGGAAGTCAACTCGGGGGCCAACGTCCTGACTTTC. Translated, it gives CASSGFPTAEVNSGANVLTF.

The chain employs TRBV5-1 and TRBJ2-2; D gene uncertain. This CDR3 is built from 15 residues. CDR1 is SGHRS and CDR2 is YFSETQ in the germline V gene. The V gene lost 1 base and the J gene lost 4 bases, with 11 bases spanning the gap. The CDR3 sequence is CASSLRQLPTGELFF. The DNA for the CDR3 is TGCGCCAGCAGCTTGCGTCAGTTACCCACCGGGGAGCTGTTTTTT.

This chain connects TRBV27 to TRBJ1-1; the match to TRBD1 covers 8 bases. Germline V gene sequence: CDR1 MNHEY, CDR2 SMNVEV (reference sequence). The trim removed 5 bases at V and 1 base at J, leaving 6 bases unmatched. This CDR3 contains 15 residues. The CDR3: CASSPRQGQNTEAFF. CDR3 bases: TGTGCCAGCAGTCCCAGACAGGGGCAGAACACTGAAGCTTTCTTT.

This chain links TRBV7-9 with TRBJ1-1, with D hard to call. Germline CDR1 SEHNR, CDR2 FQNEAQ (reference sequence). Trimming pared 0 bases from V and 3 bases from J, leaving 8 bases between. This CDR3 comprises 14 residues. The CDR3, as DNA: TGTGCCAGCAGCTTAGCCGGGTGGTACACTGAAGCTTTCTTT. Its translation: CASSLAGWYTEAFF.

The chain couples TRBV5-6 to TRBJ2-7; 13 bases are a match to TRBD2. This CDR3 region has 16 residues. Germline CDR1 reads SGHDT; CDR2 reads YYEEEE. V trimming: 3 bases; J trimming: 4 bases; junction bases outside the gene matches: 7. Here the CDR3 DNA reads TGTGCCAGCAGCTCCCGGACTAGCGGGAGTTCTTACGAGCAGTACGTC. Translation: CASSSRTSGSSYEQYV.

CDR3 sequence (DNA): TGTGCCAGCAGCGGTAGGGAGGGTAACGGTCAGCCCCAGCATTTT. Translated: CASSGREGNGQPQHF. This rearrangement joins TRBV2 to TRBJ1-5; D call uncertain. The V gene's germline CDR1 is SNHLY and CDR2 FYNNEI. The length of the CDR3 is 15 residues. V was pared by 6 bases and J by 6 bases, with 18 bases between.